This T cell receptor (beta chain) originates from a study of technical replicates of blood from a few donors. Sequenced by immunoSEQ multiplex PCR; TCRdb stores in-frame clones only, minus some. The sample yields tens of thousands of clones, around nine tenths seen once. The sequence derives from a human donor in good health. Sequencing input: T cells isolated from PBMCs.

CDR3 region: CASSLNLQGATYEQYF. The CDR3 region has the DNA TGCGCCAGCAGCTTGAATCTGCAGGGGGCAACCTACGAGCAGTACTTC. The V gene is TRBV5-1, the J gene TRBJ2-7; 8 nucleotides line up with TRBD1. This CDR3 region has 16 residues. Trimming cost V 1 base and J 2 bases; bases outside gene matches: 8. From germline, CDR1 is SGHRS and CDR2 YFSETQ.